Shown below are 27 T cell receptor beta chains from a single sample sequenced in a study of T cell repertoires in cytomegalovirus infection. Each CDR3 protein is one row after TCRdb ran MiXCR on the reads. This sample has around 230,000 distinct CDR3 sequences, with approximately 40% found just once. Their antigens are not known. Sample: CD8+ T cells from cultured PBMCs, taken from culture after CMV antigen stimulation. The receptor set was obtained from a human donor in good health (CMV status not recorded). Some clones in this sample may be carry-over from other donors' samples.

This clonotype has more than one count but fewer than ten. The CDR3 sequence: CASSPHSGAGTDDYEQYF. CDR3 DNA: TGTGCCAGCAGCCCCCATTCAGGGGCCGGGACAGACGATTACGAGCAGTACTTC. The chain carries TRBV7-9 and TRBJ2-7; 7 bases fit TRBD1. The CDR3 has 18 residues. Germline V gene data show CDR1 as SEHNR and CDR2 as FQNEAQ (reference sequence). With V trimmed by 5 bases and J by 4 bases, 20 bases remained unmatched.

The chain recombines TRBV7-9 with TRBJ2-7; D is uncertain. V gave up 2 bases and J gave up 0 bases, with 5 bases separating them. Germline CDR1 and CDR2: SEHNR and FQNEAQ (reference sequence). The CDR3 contains 13 residues. CDR3 nucleotide sequence: TGTGCCAGCAGCTTAAGTAACTCCTACGAGCAGTACTTC. Protein: CASSLSNSYEQYF.

This clonotype was observed many times. The chain uses TRBV7-8 and TRBJ1-5; 7 nucleotides align to TRBD1. V lost 6 bases to trimming and J lost 2 bases; unmatched junction nucleotides: 4. CDR3 length equals 14 residues. CDR1 and CDR2 from the germline V gene are SGHVS and FQNEAQ. CDR3 DNA: TGTGCCAGCAGACGAGGACAGGGCAATCAGCCCCAGCATTTT. Protein: CASRRGQGNQPQHF.

CDR3 nucleotides: TGTGCCAGAGCTGGCCCTCATGAGCAGTTCTTC. Protein: CARAGPHEQFF. This chain links TRBV2 with TRBJ2-1; D is unclear. This CDR3 spans 11 amino acids. The V gene's germline CDR1 is SNHLY and CDR2 FYNNEI. Trimming removed 9 bases from V and 8 bases from J, with 11 bases in between.

This clonotype was seen more than once but under ten times. The genes are TRBV4-1 and TRBJ1-5; maybe TRBD1 (5 bases). Germline V lookup: CDR1 MGHRA, CDR2 YSYEKL. The CDR3 length is 13 residues. Deletions cut 0 bases from V and 11 bases from J, with 11 bases between. This CDR3 reads CASSQDLLGAQHF. The CDR3 nucleotides are TGCGCCAGCAGCCAAGATCTCCTGGGGGCCCAGCATTTT.

Only a few counts were recorded for this clonotype. The chain has TRBV14 and TRBJ2-3; tentative D call: TRBD2 (5 bases). Trimming cost V 4 bases and J 6 bases, with 11 bases left between them. CDR1 and CDR2 (germline): SGHDN, FVKESK. CDR3 length: 13 amino acids. The CDR3 sequence is CASSRIKRDTQYF. Here the CDR3 DNA reads TGTGCCAGCAGCCGAATCAAGCGGGATACGCAGTATTTT. The variable domain in full, completed from reference TRBV14 and TRBJ2-3, reads EAGVTQFPSHSVIEKGQTVTLRCDPISGHDNLYWYRRVMGKEIKFLLHFVKESKQDESGMPNNRFLAERTGGTYSTLKVQPAELEDSGVYFCASSRIKRDTQYFGPGTRLTVL.

The rearrangement uses TRBV11-2 and TRBJ1-1; perhaps TRBD1 as D (5 bases). Germline assignment: CDR1 SGHAT and CDR2 FQNNGV. The CDR3 is 15 amino acids. V was clipped by 3 bases and J by 3 bases, with 14 bases between them. CDR3 sequence reads: CASSLGQGEDTEAFF. The DNA for the CDR3 is TGTGCCAGCAGCTTGGGCCAGGGAGAGGACACTGAAGCTTTCTTT.

V usage is TRBV5-3 and J usage is TRBJ1-2; D may be TRBD1 (6 bases). TRBV5-3 is marked as an open reading frame, function uncertain. V dropped 8 bases and J dropped 1 base, with 21 bases sitting between them. There are 16 residues in the CDR3. This chain's CDR3 is CASSGRSAGVNYGYTF. The CDR3 DNA reads TGTGCCAGCAGCGGGAGGTCGGCAGGGGTTAACTATGGCTACACCTTC.

The rearrangement uses TRBV27 and TRBJ2-2, with 16 bases that match TRBD2. There are 18 residues in the CDR3. V gave up 2 bases and J gave up 4 bases; unmatched junction bases: 4. Germline lookup yields CDR1 MNHEY and CDR2 SMNVEV (reference sequence). The CDR3, as DNA: TGTGCCAGCAGTTTACCCGGGACTAGCGGGGGGGGCACCGGGGAGCTGTTTTTT. Protein product: CASSLPGTSGGGTGELFF.

This clonotype has just a few counts. The chain uses TRBV5-1 and TRBJ2-1, with a weak D call TRBD2 (6 bases). CDR1 and CDR2 (germline): SGHRS, YFSETQ. The CDR3 runs 15 residues. The V and J ends lost 4 bases and 6 bases respectively, with 17 bases between them. The CDR3 nucleotides are TGCGCCAGCAGCCCCTCCCGGGAGTTGGGCAATGAGCAGTTCTTC. Translating gives CASSPSRELGNEQFF.

This clonotype was detected a few times. The chain couples TRBV29-1 to TRBJ2-1, with TRBD2 identical over 7 bases. CDR3 length equals 16 residues. The germline gives CDR1 SQVTM, CDR2 ANQGSEA. V was clipped by 4 bases and J by 3 bases; unmatched bases: 12. The CDR3: CSVASRKRGRYNEQFF. The DNA of the CDR3 is TGCAGCGTTGCCTCGAGGAAGCGGGGACGCTACAATGAGCAGTTCTTC.

This clonotype was picked up a small number of times. The chain uses TRBV7-6 and TRBJ2-1; perhaps TRBD2 as D (7 bases). Deletions cut 6 bases from V and 6 bases from J, with 15 bases between. In germline, CDR1 is SGHVS, CDR2 FNYEAQ. The CDR3 spans 14 residues. This CDR3 reads CASSLGGARNEQFF. Here the CDR3 DNA reads TGTGCCAGCAGTCTGGGGGGGGCCCGCAATGAGCAGTTCTTC.

Many counts were recorded for this clonotype. The rearrangement joins TRBV7-2 to TRBJ2-7; TRBD1 agrees at 8 bases. The CDR3 totals 15 residues. From germline, CDR1 is SGHTA and CDR2 FQGNSA. The V and J ends lost 2 bases and 2 bases, in that order; junction bases with no gene match: 5. CDR3 amino acids: CASSLTQGAPYEQYF. In DNA, the CDR3 is TGTGCCAGCAGCTTAACCCAGGGGGCTCCCTACGAGCAGTACTTC.

This clonotype was counted many times. The chain combines TRBV7-2 with TRBJ2-7, with 7 positions matching TRBD2. This CDR3 region has 14 residues. Per the germline V gene, CDR1 is SGHTA and CDR2 is FQGNSA. With 2 bases clipped from V and 2 bases from J, the junction kept 3 bases outside the gene matches. The CDR3: CASSLRREPYEQYF. The CDR3 nucleotides are TGTGCCAGCAGCTTAAGGCGGGAGCCCTACGAGCAGTACTTC.

J is TRBJ1-4 and V is TRBV29-1, with a possible D match to TRBD1 (5 bases). Trimming removed 6 bases from V and 5 bases from J, with 13 bases in between. The CDR3 runs 13 residues. Per the germline V gene, CDR1 is SQVTM and CDR2 is ANQGSEA. The CDR3, as DNA: TGCAGCGTCCTGTGGGGCCTCAATGAAAAACTGTTTTTT. It is translated as CSVLWGLNEKLFF.

This clonotype has at least ten counts. J is TRBJ1-5 and V is TRBV27; D gene unclear. Germline CDR1 reads MNHEY; CDR2 reads SMNVEV (reference sequence). V lost 6 bases and J lost 1, with 7 bases in between. The CDR3 loop spans 13 amino acids. The CDR3 DNA sequence: TGTGCCAGCAGCTTAGACAGCAATCAGCCCCAGCATTTT. It is translated as CASSLDSNQPQHF.

The V and J genes are TRBV9 and TRBJ2-3; 10 bases fit TRBD2. Germline-derived CDR1 and CDR2 are SGDLS and YYNGEE. The V segment lost 2 bases and the J segment 5 bases; nucleotides outside the gene matches: 5. CDR3 size: 15 residues. Here the CDR3 DNA reads TGTGCCAGCAGCGTGAGAGCGGGGGGGAAAGATACGCAGTATTTT. Amino acids: CASSVRAGGKDTQYF. Variable domain in full (rest from reference TRBV9 and TRBJ2-3): DSGVTQTPKHLITATGQRVTLRCSPRSGDLSVYWYQQSLDQGLQFLIQYYNGEERAKGNILERFSAQQFPDLHSELNLSSLELGDSALYFCASSVRAGGKDTQYFGPGTRLTVL.

CDR3 protein: CASSPRSGTVLDNEQFF. CDR3 nucleotides: TGTGCCAGCAGCCCCCGATCCGGGACAGTTCTTGACAATGAGCAGTTCTTC. The chain employs TRBV7-9 and TRBJ2-1, with 7 bases that match TRBD1. With V trimmed by 5 bases and J by 5 bases, 15 bases remained unmatched. This CDR3 region has 17 residues. Germline lookup yields CDR1 SEHNR and CDR2 FQNEAQ (reference sequence).

V is TRBV3-1 and J is TRBJ2-5; D tentatively reads TRBD1 or TRBD2 (5 bases each). CDR3 length: 16 amino acids. Germline-derived CDR1 and CDR2 are LGHDT and YNNKEL (reference sequence). The V end lost 0 bases, the J end lost 5 bases, and 16 bases lay between the germline ends. The chain's CDR3 is CASSQDRGSNVETQYF. CDR3 DNA sequence: TGTGCCAGCAGCCAAGATCGGGGCAGCAATGTGGAGACCCAGTACTTC.

J is TRBJ2-5 and V is TRBV7-9, with a tentative D call TRBD2 (5 bases). Germline CDR1 and CDR2: SEHNR and FQNEAQ (reference sequence). The germline V and J ends were trimmed by 2 bases and 4 bases, with 8 bases remaining between them. This CDR3 comprises 13 residues. CDR3 nucleotide sequence: TGTGCCAGCAGCTTAATCAGCGGAGAGACCCAGTACTTC. Its protein product is CASSLISGETQYF.

This clonotype was detected many times. This chain connects TRBV7-8 to TRBJ1-2; TRBD1 might be the D (5 bases). Trimming removed 3 bases at V and 8 bases at J, with 19 bases between. Germline CDR1 reads SGHVS; CDR2 reads FQNEAQ. The CDR3 spans 15 residues. CDR3 region: CASSFVPTVDRGYTF. CDR3 in DNA: TGTGCCAGCAGCTTCGTCCCGACAGTAGATCGGGGCTACACCTTC.

This clonotype was detected many times. J is TRBJ1-5 and V is TRBV14; no clear D gene. V was shortened by 2 bases and J by 3 bases, with 8 bases between the two germline ends. The CDR3 loop spans 14 amino acids. The germline V gene encodes CDR1 SGHDN and CDR2 FVKESK. CDR3 amino acids: CASSQTGFNQPQHF. DNA of the CDR3: TGTGCCAGCAGCCAAACGGGGTTCAATCAGCCCCAGCATTTT.

The rearrangement links TRBV27 to TRBJ2-2; weak D call: TRBD2 (5 bases). Germline V gene sequence: CDR1 MNHEY, CDR2 SMNVEV (reference sequence). Trimming cost V 0 bases and J 7 bases, with 12 bases left between them. This CDR3 is 15 amino acids long. The CDR3 DNA reads TGTGCCAGCAGTTTATCGGGAGAAGGGTACGGGGAGCTGTTTTTT. Translation gives CASSLSGEGYGELFF.

This clonotype has a single count. The genes are TRBV5-1 and TRBJ1-1; D might be TRBD1 (6 bases). This CDR3 has 15 amino acids. The germline V gene has CDR1 SGHRS and CDR2 YFSETQ. The V gene lost 2 bases and the J gene lost 3 bases, with 14 bases spanning the gap. The CDR3: CASSFKQGLYTEAFF. The CDR3, as DNA: TGCGCCAGCAGCTTTAAACAGGGATTATACACTGAAGCTTTCTTT.

This clonotype was seen only a few times. The chain is built from TRBV7-9 and TRBJ2-7; the match to TRBD2 covers 14 bases. This CDR3 region has 15 residues. The V and J ends lost 5 bases and 7 bases, in that order; junction bases with no gene match: 7. Germline V lookup: CDR1 SEHNR, CDR2 FQNEAQ (reference sequence). CDR3 DNA sequence: TGTGCCAGCAGCCTTGGGACTAGCGGGAGCGCTGAGCAGTACTTC. Its translation is CASSLGTSGSAEQYF.

V gene TRBV6-2 or TRBV6-3 combines with J gene TRBJ1-5; a weak D match, TRBD1 (6 bases). This CDR3 region has 15 residues. The V gene lost 5 bases and the J gene lost 6 bases, with 17 bases spanning the gap. The germline gives CDR1 MNHEY, CDR2 SVGEGT. The CDR3 region has the DNA TGTGCCAGCAGTACCCCAGGGGCGAAAAGTCAGCCCCAGCATTTT. This encodes CASSTPGAKSQPQHF.

The V gene is TRBV6-2 or TRBV6-3, the J gene TRBJ1-2; D gene unclear. CDR3 size: 15 residues. Germline V gene sequence: CDR1 MNHEY, CDR2 SVGEGT. V dropped 0 bases and J dropped 0 bases, with 8 bases sitting between them. This CDR3 reads CASSYSRPSNYGYTF. In DNA form, the CDR3 reads TGTGCCAGCAGTTACTCGAGGCCATCTAACTATGGCTACACCTTC.